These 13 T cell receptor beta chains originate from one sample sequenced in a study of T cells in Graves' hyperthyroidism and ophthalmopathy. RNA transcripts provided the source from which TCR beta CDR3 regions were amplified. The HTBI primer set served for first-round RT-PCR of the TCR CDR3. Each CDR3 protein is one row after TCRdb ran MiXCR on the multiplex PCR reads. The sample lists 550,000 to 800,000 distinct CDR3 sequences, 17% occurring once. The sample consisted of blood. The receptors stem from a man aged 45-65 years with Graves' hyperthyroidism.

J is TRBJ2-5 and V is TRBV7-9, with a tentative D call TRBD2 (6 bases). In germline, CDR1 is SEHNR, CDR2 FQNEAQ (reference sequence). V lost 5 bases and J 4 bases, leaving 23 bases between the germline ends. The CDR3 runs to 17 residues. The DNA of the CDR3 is TGTGCCAGCAGCCCGCCGTGGGGGGTAGGAGTGGGAGAGACCCAGTACTTC. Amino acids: CASSPPWGVGVGETQYF.

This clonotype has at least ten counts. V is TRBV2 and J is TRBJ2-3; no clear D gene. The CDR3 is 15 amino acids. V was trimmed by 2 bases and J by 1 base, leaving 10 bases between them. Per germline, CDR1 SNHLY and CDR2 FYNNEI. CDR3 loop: CASSEKTFGTDTQYF. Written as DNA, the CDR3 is TGTGCCAGCAGTGAAAAGACCTTTGGCACAGATACGCAGTATTTT. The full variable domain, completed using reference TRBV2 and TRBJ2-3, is EPEVTQTPSHQVTQMGQEVILRCVPISNHLYFYWYRQILGQKVEFLVSFYNNEISEKSEIFDDQFSVERPDGSNFTLKIRSTKLEDSAMYFCASSEKTFGTDTQYFGPGTRLTVL.

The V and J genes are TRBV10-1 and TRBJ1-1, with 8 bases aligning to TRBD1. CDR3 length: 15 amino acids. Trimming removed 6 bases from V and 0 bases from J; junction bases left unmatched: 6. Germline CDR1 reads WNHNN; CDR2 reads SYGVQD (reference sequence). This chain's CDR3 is CASRTGVIMNTEAFF. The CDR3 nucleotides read TGCGCCAGCAGGACAGGGGTAATAATGAACACTGAAGCTTTCTTT.

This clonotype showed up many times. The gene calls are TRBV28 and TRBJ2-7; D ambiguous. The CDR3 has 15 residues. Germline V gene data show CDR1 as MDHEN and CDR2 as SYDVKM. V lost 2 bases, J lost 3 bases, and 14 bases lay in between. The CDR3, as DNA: TGTGCCAGCAGTTTAACTACAGTGAACCTCTACGAGCAGTACTTC. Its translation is CASSLTTVNLYEQYF.

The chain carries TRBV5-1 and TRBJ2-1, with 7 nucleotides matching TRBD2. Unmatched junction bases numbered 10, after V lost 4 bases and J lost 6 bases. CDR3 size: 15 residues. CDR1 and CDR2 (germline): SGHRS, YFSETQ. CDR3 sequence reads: CASSRGGSFGNEQFF. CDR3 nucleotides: TGCGCCAGCAGCCGGGGCGGGAGCTTCGGCAATGAGCAGTTCTTC.

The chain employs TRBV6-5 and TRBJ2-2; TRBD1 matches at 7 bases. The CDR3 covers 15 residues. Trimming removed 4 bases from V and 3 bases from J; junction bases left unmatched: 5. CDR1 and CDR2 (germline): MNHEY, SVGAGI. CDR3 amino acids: CASSSTGSYTGELFF. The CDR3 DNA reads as TGTGCCAGCAGTTCGACAGGGTCATACACCGGGGAGCTGTTTTTT.

CDR3 loop: CASSSGPNSPLHF. Written as DNA, the CDR3 is TGTGCCAGCAGTTCCGGACCAAATTCACCCCTCCACTTT. This chain joins TRBV27 and TRBJ1-6; D unresolved. The V and J ends lost 4 bases and 7 bases respectively, with 8 bases between them. CDR1 and CDR2 from the germline V gene are MNHEY and SMNVEV (reference sequence). CDR3 length equals 13 residues.

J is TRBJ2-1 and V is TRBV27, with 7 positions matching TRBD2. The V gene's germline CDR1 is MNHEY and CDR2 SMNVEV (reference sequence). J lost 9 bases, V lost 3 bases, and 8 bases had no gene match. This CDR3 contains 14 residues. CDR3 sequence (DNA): TGTGCCAGCAGTTTTTCGCGGGAGTGGGGTGAGCAGTTCTTC. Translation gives CASSFSREWGEQFF.

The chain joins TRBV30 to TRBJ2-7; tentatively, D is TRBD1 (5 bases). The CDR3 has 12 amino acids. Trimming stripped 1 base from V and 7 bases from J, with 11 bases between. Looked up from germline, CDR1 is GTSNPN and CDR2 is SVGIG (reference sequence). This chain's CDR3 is CAWSASGWEQYF. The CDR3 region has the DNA TGTGCCTGGAGTGCGTCAGGGTGGGAGCAGTACTTC.

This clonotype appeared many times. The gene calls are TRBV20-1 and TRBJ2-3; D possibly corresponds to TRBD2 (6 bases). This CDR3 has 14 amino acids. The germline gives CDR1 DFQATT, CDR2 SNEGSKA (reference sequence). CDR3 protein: CIPPPGGQPDTQYF. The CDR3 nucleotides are TGCATCCCCCCCCCCGGAGGGCAGCCAGATACGCAGTATTTT.

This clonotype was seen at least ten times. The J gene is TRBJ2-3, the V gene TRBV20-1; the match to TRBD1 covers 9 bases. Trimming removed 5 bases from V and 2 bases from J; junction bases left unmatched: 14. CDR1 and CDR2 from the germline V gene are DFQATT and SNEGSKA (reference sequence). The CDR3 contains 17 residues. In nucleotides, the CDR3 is TGCAGTGCTCCGAACCCCCGGGACAGGGCTTCCACAGATACGCAGTATTTT. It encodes CSAPNPRDRASTDTQYF.

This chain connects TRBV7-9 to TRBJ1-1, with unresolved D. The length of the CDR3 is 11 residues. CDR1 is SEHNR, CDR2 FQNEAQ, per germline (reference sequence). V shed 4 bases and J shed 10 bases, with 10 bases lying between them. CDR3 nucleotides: TGTGCCAGCAGCTCGGCCTTAGTAGCTTTCTTT. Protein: CASSSALVAFF.

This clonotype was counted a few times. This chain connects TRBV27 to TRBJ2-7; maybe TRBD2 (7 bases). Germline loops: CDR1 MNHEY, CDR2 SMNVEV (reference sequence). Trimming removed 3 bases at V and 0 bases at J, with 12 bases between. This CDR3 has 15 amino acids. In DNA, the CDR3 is TGTGCCAGCAGTTTCGGGGGGCGCTTCTCCTACGAGCAGTACTTC. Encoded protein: CASSFGGRFSYEQYF.